These T cell receptor beta chains were read from a single sample in a study of shared clonotypes between healthy human individuals. Generated by immunoSEQ multiplex PCR, the TCRdb table keeps only in-frame clones and is missing some. The table shows roughly 2 million clones, with approximately 95% occurring only once. The sample was naive CD8+ T cells sorted from blood. The receptor set was obtained from a young man in good health. Both conserved end residues are part of each CDR3. Each record gives: V gene, D gene, CDR3 length, J gene, clone size, CDR3 DNA, CDR3 protein. D genes are given only for firm matches. The size field is filled for only some rows; it gives once, few, many or a size class.

v_gene: TRBV28; d_gene: TRBD1; len: 14; j_gene: TRBJ2-7; abundance: NA; CDR3nt: TGTGCGAGCGCCCGGACAGGGTCTTCCTACGAGCAGTACTTC; CDR3aa: CASARTGSSYEQYF
v_gene: TRBV7-2; d_gene: NA; len: 15; j_gene: TRBJ2-7; abundance: NA; CDR3nt: TGTGCCAGCAGCGTCTACGGGACTCCTATTTACGAGCAGTACTTC; CDR3aa: CASSVYGTPIYEQYF
v_gene: TRBV2; d_gene: TRBD1; len: 17; j_gene: TRBJ2-4; abundance: NA; CDR3nt: TGTGCCAGCAGTGAACCCGACAGGGCTGGGACCAAAAACATTCAGTACTTC; CDR3aa: CASSEPDRAGTKNIQYF
v_gene: TRBV29-1; d_gene: NA; len: 12; j_gene: TRBJ2-7; abundance: NA; CDR3nt: TGCAGCGTTGCTGCTAGCACCTACGAGCAGTACTTC; CDR3aa: CSVAASTYEQYF
v_gene: TRBV5-4; d_gene: TRBD2; len: 12; j_gene: TRBJ2-7; abundance: NA; CDR3nt: TGTGCCAGCAGCCCGACTAGCGGCGAGCAGTACTTC; CDR3aa: CASSPTSGEQYF
v_gene: TRBV2; d_gene: NA; len: 15; j_gene: TRBJ1-4; abundance: NA; CDR3nt: TGTGCCAGCAGTGAAATGAAAAGGGAGACTGAAAAACTGTTTTTT; CDR3aa: CASSEMKRETEKLFF
v_gene: TRBV4-1; d_gene: TRBD2; len: 15; j_gene: TRBJ2-7; abundance: NA; CDR3nt: TGCGCCAGCAGCCAAGAAATTGGACTAGCGGGGGAGCAGTACTTC; CDR3aa: CASSQEIGLAGEQYF
v_gene: TRBV9; d_gene: TRBD2; len: 19; j_gene: TRBJ2-3; abundance: NA; CDR3nt: TGTGCCAGCAGCGACCCCCTAGCCCCTAGCGGGAGGAGCACAGATACGCAGTATTTT; CDR3aa: CASSDPLAPSGRSTDTQYF
v_gene: TRBV11-2; d_gene: NA; len: 13; j_gene: TRBJ2-5; abundance: NA; CDR3nt: TGTGCCAGCAGCTTAGTAAGACAAGAGACCCAGTACTTC; CDR3aa: CASSLVRQETQYF
v_gene: TRBV7-9; d_gene: TRBD1; len: 16; j_gene: TRBJ2-5; abundance: NA; CDR3nt: TGTGCCAGCAGCTTACCTAACTGGGACAGAGAAGAGACCCAGTACTTC; CDR3aa: CASSLPNWDREETQYF
v_gene: TRBV28; d_gene: TRBD2; len: 15; j_gene: TRBJ2-2; abundance: NA; CDR3nt: TGTGCCAGCAGTGCCCCAAGCGGGGGGAATCGGGAGCTGTTTTTT; CDR3aa: CASSAPSGGNRELFF
v_gene: TRBV10-3; d_gene: TRBD1; len: 14; j_gene: TRBJ1-3; abundance: NA; CDR3nt: TGTGCCACCTGGACAGGGATCTCTGGAAACACCATATATTTT; CDR3aa: CATWTGISGNTIYF
v_gene: TRBV7-8; d_gene: NA; len: 15; j_gene: TRBJ2-3; abundance: NA; CDR3nt: TGTGCCAGCAGCTTAATTACCCCCTTATTGGATACGCAGTATTTT; CDR3aa: CASSLITPLLDTQYF
v_gene: TRBV25-1; d_gene: NA; len: 14; j_gene: TRBJ2-7; abundance: NA; CDR3nt: TGTGCCAGCAGTGAAGGGCAGGGATCCTACGAGCAGTACTTC; CDR3aa: CASSEGQGSYEQYF
v_gene: TRBV18; d_gene: NA; len: 15; j_gene: TRBJ1-1; abundance: NA; CDR3nt: TGTGCCAGCTCACCACAGGACACCATGAACACTGAAGCTTTCTTT; CDR3aa: CASSPQDTMNTEAFF
v_gene: TRBV5-6; d_gene: TRBD1; len: 15; j_gene: TRBJ1-2; abundance: NA; CDR3nt: TGTGCCAGCAGCTTGTACAGGGGAATTCACTATGGCTACACCTTC; CDR3aa: CASSLYRGIHYGYTF
v_gene: TRBV6-5; d_gene: NA; len: 15; j_gene: TRBJ2-1; abundance: NA; CDR3nt: TGTGCCAGCAGCCCCCCCTTGGGTTGGGACAATGAGCAGTTCTTC; CDR3aa: CASSPPLGWDNEQFF
v_gene: TRBV29-1; d_gene: NA; len: 11; j_gene: TRBJ2-5; abundance: NA; CDR3nt: TGCAGCGTTGGGGACGAAGAGACCCAGTACTTC; CDR3aa: CSVGDEETQYF
v_gene: TRBV27; d_gene: TRBD1; len: 17; j_gene: TRBJ1-2; abundance: NA; CDR3nt: TGTGCCAGCAGCCCCTCACAGGGGGGGCTGATAAACTATGGCTACACCTTC; CDR3aa: CASSPSQGGLINYGYTF
v_gene: TRBV19; d_gene: NA; len: 15; j_gene: TRBJ1-1; abundance: NA; CDR3nt: TGTGCCACCCCCCGACGGGCGAGCGTTCTGACTGAAGCTTTCTTT; CDR3aa: CATPRRASVLTEAFF
v_gene: TRBV7-6; d_gene: NA; len: 15; j_gene: TRBJ2-2; abundance: NA; CDR3nt: TGTGCCAGCAGCTTAGACAGCCAGAACACCGGGGAGCTGTTTTTT; CDR3aa: CASSLDSQNTGELFF
v_gene: TRBV6-4; d_gene: TRBD2; len: 15; j_gene: TRBJ2-7; abundance: NA; CDR3nt: TGTGCCAGCAGAGATCAGACTAGCGGGAGAGACGAGCAGTACTTC; CDR3aa: CASRDQTSGRDEQYF
v_gene: TRBV7-9; d_gene: NA; len: 17; j_gene: TRBJ2-2; abundance: NA; CDR3nt: TGTGCCAGCAGCGCAGTACGGGCAGGACCGAACACCGGGGAGCTGTTTTTT; CDR3aa: CASSAVRAGPNTGELFF
v_gene: TRBV9; d_gene: TRBD1; len: 14; j_gene: TRBJ2-7; abundance: NA; CDR3nt: TGTGCCAGCAGTCAGCCGGGACAGGGGCCCGAGCAGTACTTC; CDR3aa: CASSQPGQGPEQYF
v_gene: TRBV28; d_gene: NA; len: 14; j_gene: TRBJ2-5; abundance: NA; CDR3nt: TGTGCCAGCAGTTCACTTAGCAGGGAAGAGACCCAGTACTTC; CDR3aa: CASSSLSREETQYF
v_gene: TRBV5-3; d_gene: TRBD2; len: 16; j_gene: TRBJ2-3; abundance: NA; CDR3nt: TGTGCCAGAAGCTTGGCTCTAGCGGGGCCCACAGATACGCAGTATTTT; CDR3aa: CARSLALAGPTDTQYF
v_gene: TRBV28; d_gene: TRBD1; len: 16; j_gene: TRBJ2-3; abundance: NA; CDR3nt: TGTGCCAGCAGCCCGGGACAGGTTGTTAATACAGATACGCAGTATTTT; CDR3aa: CASSPGQVVNTDTQYF
v_gene: TRBV7-9; d_gene: TRBD1; len: 16; j_gene: TRBJ2-2; abundance: once; CDR3nt: TGTGCCAGCGTAGCGGGCGACAGGGGGCGGAGCGGGGAGCTGTTTTTT; CDR3aa: CASVAGDRGRSGELFF
v_gene: TRBV10-2; d_gene: NA; len: 11; j_gene: TRBJ2-3; abundance: NA; CDR3nt: TGCGCCAGCATTCTAGGAGATACGCAGTATTTT; CDR3aa: CASILGDTQYF
v_gene: TRBV7-8; d_gene: NA; len: 15; j_gene: TRBJ2-1; abundance: NA; CDR3nt: TGTGCCAGCAGAGCCGAACTGTTGCCCTACAATGAGCAGTTCTTC; CDR3aa: CASRAELLPYNEQFF
v_gene: TRBV4-1; d_gene: NA; len: 16; j_gene: TRBJ1-4; abundance: NA; CDR3nt: TGCGCCAGCAGCCAATGGGGTACGGGGGAAGGCGGAAAACTGTTTTTT; CDR3aa: CASSQWGTGEGGKLFF
v_gene: TRBV27; d_gene: NA; len: 17; j_gene: TRBJ1-2; abundance: NA; CDR3nt: TGTGCCAGCAGCCCATTAGGGGCCCTGGGAGTTTTCCCACCCAGAACCTTC; CDR3aa: CASSPLGALGVFPPRTF
v_gene: TRBV7-2; d_gene: NA; len: 15; j_gene: TRBJ1-1; abundance: NA; CDR3nt: TGTGCCAGCAGCTTTGCATGGGGGTTGAACACTGAAGCTTTCTTT; CDR3aa: CASSFAWGLNTEAFF